The clone carrying this T cell receptor beta chain was detected many times. Its antigen remains unidentified. These data are taken from a study of Graves' ophthalmopathy and Graves' hyperthyroidism. Study results and limitations: Cross-validated, the 13-signature model showed 87.88%/81.08% sensitivity/specificity, and 80%/75% in the test set. Detection in blood was also observed for most expanded thyroid clonotypes above 0.001 frequency. Its predictions of ophthalmopathy progression gave the model 55% to 71% sensitivity and 72% to 85% specificity.

RNA transcripts were the source from which TCR beta CDR3 regions were amplified. The first-round RT-PCR employed HTBI primers together with the Qiagen OneStep RT-PCR kit. A multiplex PCR was then performed as the second round. MiXCR, run by TCRdb on the multiplex PCR reads, gives a single entry per CDR3 protein. Of roughly 410,000 distinct CDR3 sequences listed, roughly 15% are singletons. The V gene's germline CDR1 is SNHLY and CDR2 FYNNEI. The V and J ends lost 6 bases and 4 bases respectively, with 15 bases between them. CDR3 length equals 14 residues. V gene TRBV2 combines with J gene TRBJ1-1, with D maybe TRBD1 (5 bases). This clonotype was sampled from a woman aged 18-29 years with stable Graves' hyperthyroidism. Sequencing used peripheral blood. CDR3 DNA: TGTGCCAGCAGGGGGCGGTCGGTGGGCACTGAAGCTTTCTTT. This translates into CASRGRSVGTEAFF.